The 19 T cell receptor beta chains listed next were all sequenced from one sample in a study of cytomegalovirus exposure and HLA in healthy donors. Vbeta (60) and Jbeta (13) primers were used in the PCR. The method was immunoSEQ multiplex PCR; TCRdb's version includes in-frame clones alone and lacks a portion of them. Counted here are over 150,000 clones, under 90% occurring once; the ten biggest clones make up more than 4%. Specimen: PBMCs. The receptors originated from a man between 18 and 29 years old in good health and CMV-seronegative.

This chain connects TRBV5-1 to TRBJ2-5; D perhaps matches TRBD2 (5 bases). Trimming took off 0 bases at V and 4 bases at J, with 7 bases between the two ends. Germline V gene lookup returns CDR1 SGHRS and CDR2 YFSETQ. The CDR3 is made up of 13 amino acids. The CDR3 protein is CASSLAGGETQYF. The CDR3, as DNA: TGCGCCAGCAGCTTGGCCGGAGGAGAGACCCAGTACTTC.

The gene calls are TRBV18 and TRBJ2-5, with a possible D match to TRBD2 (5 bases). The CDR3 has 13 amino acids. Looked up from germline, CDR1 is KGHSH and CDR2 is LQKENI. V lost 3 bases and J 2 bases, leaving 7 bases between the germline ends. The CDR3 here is CASSPTTQETQYF. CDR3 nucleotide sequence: TGTGCCAGCTCACCGACTACTCAAGAGACCCAGTACTTC. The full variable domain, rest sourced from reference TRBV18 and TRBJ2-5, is NAGVMQNPRHLVRRRGQEARLRCSPMKGHSHVYWYRQLPEEGLKFMVYLQKENIIDESGMPKERFSAEFPKEGPSILRIQQVVRGDSAAYFCASSPTTQETQYFGPGTRLLVL.

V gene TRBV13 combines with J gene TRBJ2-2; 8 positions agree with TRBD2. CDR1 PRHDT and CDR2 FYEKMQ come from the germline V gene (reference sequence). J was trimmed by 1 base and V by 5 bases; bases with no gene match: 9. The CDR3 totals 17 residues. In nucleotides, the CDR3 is TGTGCCAGCAGCCAACCCCCGGGAGGGATGAACACCGGGGAGCTGTTTTTT. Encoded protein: CASSQPPGGMNTGELFF.

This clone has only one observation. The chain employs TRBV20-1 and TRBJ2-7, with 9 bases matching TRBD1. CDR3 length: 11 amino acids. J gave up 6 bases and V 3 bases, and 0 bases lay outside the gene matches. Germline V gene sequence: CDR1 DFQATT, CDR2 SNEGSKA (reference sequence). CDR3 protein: CSARGQGEQYF. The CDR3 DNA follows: TGCAGTGCTAGGGGACAGGGCGAGCAGTACTTC.

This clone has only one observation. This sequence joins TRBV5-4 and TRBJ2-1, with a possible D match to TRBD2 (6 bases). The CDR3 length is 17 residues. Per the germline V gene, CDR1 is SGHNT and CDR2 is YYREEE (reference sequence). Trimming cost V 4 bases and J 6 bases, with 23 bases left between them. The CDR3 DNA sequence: TGTGCCAGCAGCCTCGGCCCTAGCGTATCGAAGGGCAATGAGCAGTTCTTC. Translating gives CASSLGPSVSKGNEQFF. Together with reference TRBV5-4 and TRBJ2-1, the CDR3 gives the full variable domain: ETGVTQSPTHLIKTRGQQVTLRCSSQSGHNTVSWYQQALGQGPQFIFQYYREEENGRGNFPPRFSGLQFPNYSSELNVNALELDDSALYLCASSLGPSVSKGNEQFFGPGTRLTVL.

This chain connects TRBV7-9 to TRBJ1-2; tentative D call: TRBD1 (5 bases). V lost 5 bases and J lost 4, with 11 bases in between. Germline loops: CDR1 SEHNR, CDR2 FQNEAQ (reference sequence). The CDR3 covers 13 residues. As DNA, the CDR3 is TGTGCCAGCAGCCCGCCGGGGGTCTATGGCTACACCTTC. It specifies CASSPPGVYGYTF.

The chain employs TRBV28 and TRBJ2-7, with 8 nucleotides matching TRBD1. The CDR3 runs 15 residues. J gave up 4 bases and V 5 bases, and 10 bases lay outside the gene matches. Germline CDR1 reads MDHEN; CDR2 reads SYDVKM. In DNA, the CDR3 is TGTGCCAGCAGTGCCTCCGGGACAGGTGAATACGAGCAGTACTTC. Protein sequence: CASSASGTGEYEQYF.

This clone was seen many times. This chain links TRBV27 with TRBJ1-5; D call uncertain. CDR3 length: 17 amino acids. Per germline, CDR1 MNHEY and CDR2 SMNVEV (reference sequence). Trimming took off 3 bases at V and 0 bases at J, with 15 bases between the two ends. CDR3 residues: CASSFRSGAVSNQPQHF. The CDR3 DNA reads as TGTGCCAGCAGTTTTCGTTCTGGTGCGGTTAGCAATCAGCCCCAGCATTTT.

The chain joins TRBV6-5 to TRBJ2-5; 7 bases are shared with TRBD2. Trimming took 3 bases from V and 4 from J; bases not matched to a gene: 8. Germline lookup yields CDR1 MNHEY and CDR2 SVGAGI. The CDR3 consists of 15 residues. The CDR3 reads CASSYNAGAGETQYF. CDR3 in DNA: TGTGCCAGCAGTTATAACGCGGGAGCTGGAGAGACCCAGTACTTC.

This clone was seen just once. This CDR3 reads CASISLTDTQYF. The CDR3, as DNA: TGCGCCAGCATTTCTCTCACAGATACGCAGTATTTT. This sequence joins TRBV4-1 and TRBJ2-3; D gene unclear. The CDR3 extends over 12 amino acids. Germline values: CDR1 MGHRA, CDR2 YSYEKL. Trimming stripped 7 bases from V and 2 bases from J, with 7 bases between.

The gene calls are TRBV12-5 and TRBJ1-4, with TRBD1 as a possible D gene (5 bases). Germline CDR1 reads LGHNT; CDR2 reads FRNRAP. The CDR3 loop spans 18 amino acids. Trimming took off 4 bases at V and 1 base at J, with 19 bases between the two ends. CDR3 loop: CASGSSTVSGRTNEKLFF. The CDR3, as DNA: TGTGCTAGTGGTTCGTCTACCGTCTCAGGGCGAACTAATGAAAAACTGTTTTTT. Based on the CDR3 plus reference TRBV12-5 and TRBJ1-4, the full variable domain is DARVTQTPRHKVTEMGQEVTMRCQPILGHNTVFWYRQTMMQGLELLAYFRNRAPLDDSGMPKDRFSAEMPDATLATLKIQPSEPRDSAVYFCASGSSTVSGRTNEKLFFGSGTQLSVL.

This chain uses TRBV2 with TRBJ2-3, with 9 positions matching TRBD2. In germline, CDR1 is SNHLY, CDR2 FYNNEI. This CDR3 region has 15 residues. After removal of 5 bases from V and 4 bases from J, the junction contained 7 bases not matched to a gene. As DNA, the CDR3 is TGTGCCAGCAGTCGGAGTAGCGGGAGTGCAGATACGCAGTATTTT. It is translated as CASSRSSGSADTQYF. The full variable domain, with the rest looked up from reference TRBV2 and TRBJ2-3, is EPEVTQTPSHQVTQMGQEVILRCVPISNHLYFYWYRQILGQKVEFLVSFYNNEISEKSEIFDDQFSVERPDGSNFTLKIRSTKLEDSAMYFCASSRSSGSADTQYFGPGTRLTVL.

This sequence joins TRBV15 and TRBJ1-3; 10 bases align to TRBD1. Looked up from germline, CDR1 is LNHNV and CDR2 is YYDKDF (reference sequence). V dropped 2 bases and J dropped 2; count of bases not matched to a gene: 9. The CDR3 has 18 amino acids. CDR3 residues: CATSRIPPGTGAGNTIYF. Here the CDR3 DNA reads TGTGCCACCAGCAGAATACCGCCCGGGACAGGGGCTGGAAACACCATATATTTT. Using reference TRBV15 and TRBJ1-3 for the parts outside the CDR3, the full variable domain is DAMVIQNPRYQVTQFGKPVTLSCSQTLNHNVMYWYQQKSSQAPKLLFHYYDKDFNNEADTPDNFQSRRPNTSFCFLDIRSPGLGDTAMYLCATSRIPPGTGAGNTIYFGEGSWLTVV.

Here the CDR3 reads CASSLSQGRWGTGELFF. The DNA of the CDR3 is TGTGCCAGCAGCTTAAGCCAGGGTCGGTGGGGCACCGGGGAGCTGTTTTTT. The rearrangement joins TRBV7-6 to TRBJ2-2, with a tentative D call TRBD1 (5 bases). CDR3 length: 17 residues. Trimming stripped 2 bases from V and 4 bases from J, with 17 bases between. The V gene's germline CDR1 is SGHVS and CDR2 FNYEAQ.

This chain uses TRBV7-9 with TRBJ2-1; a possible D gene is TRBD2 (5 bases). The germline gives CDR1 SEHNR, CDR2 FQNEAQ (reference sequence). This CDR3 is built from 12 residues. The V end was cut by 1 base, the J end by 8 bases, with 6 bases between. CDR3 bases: TGTGCCAGCAGCTTAGTAGCGCATGAGCAGTTCTTC. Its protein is CASSLVAHEQFF. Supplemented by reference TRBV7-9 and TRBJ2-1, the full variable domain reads DTGVSQNPRHKITKRGQNVTFRCDPISEHNRLYWYRQTLGQGPEFLTYFQNEAQLEKSRLLSDRFSAERPKGSFSTLEIQRTEQGDSAMYLCASSLVAHEQFFGPGTRLTVL.

The CDR3 nucleotides are TGTGCCAGCGTTCCAGGGGCCATTTTCACAGATACGCAGTATTTT. Translation: CASVPGAIFTDTQYF. The V gene is TRBV6-1, the J gene TRBJ2-3; D perhaps matches TRBD1 (6 bases). Trimming removed 8 bases from V and 2 bases from J, with 17 bases in between. This CDR3 is 15 amino acids long. Germline-derived CDR1 and CDR2 are MNHNS and SASEGT.

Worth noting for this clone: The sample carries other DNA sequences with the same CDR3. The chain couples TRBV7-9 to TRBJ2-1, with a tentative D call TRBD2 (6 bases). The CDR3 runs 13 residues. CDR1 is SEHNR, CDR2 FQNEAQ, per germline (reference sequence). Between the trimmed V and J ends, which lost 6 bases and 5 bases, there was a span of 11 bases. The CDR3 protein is CASSPGLNNEQFF. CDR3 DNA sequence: TGTGCCAGCAGTCCGGGACTCAACAATGAGCAGTTCTTC.

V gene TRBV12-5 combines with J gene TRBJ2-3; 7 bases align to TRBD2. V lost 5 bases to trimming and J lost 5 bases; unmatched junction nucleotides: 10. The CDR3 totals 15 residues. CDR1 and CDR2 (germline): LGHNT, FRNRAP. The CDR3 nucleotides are TGTGCTAGTGGTGACGAAGCGGGCGGGGGAGATACGCAGTATTTT. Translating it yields CASGDEAGGGDTQYF. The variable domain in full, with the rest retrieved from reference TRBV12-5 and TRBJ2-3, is DARVTQTPRHKVTEMGQEVTMRCQPILGHNTVFWYRQTMMQGLELLAYFRNRAPLDDSGMPKDRFSAEMPDATLATLKIQPSEPRDSAVYFCASGDEAGGGDTQYFGPGTRLTVL.

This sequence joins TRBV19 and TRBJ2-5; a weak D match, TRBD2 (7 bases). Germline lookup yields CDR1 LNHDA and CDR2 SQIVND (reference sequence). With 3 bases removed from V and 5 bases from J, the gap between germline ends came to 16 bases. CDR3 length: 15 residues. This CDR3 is CASSMIGGRRETQYF. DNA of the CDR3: TGTGCCAGTAGTATGATCGGGGGGCGAAGGGAGACCCAGTACTTC.